This passage covers 20 T cell receptor beta chains from one sample sequenced in a study of blood T cells in healthy people across ages. It was with a sample-barcoded 5' primer and a J-beta primer mix that a second PCR of roughly 7 to 12 cycles was run. TCRdb re-derived calls from the 5' RACE reads in MiXCR, one entry per CDR3 protein. The sample has roughly 900,000 distinct CDR3 sequences; roughly 50% are singletons. The sequenced material came from blood. These receptors all come from a man under 40 in good health.

This clonotype was observed at least ten times. The rearrangement links TRBV4-1 to TRBJ2-5, with a possible D match to TRBD2 (6 bases). Looked up from germline, CDR1 is MGHRA and CDR2 is YSYEKL. CDR3 length: 14 amino acids. Deletions cut 1 base from V and 3 bases from J, with 9 bases between. The CDR3, as DNA: TGCGCCAGCAGCCAAGGAGGAGGGAAAGAGACCCAGTACTTC. Translating it yields CASSQGGGKETQYF.

The genes are TRBV12-3 or TRBV12-4 and TRBJ2-2, with 9 bases that match TRBD1. This CDR3 region has 16 residues. V was clipped by 5 bases and J by 6 bases; unmatched bases: 10. Here the CDR3 DNA reads TGTGCCAGCAGTCCCCGGGACAGGGTCGTAGCCGGGGAGCTGTTTTTT. Its translation is CASSPRDRVVAGELFF.

This clonotype was observed a few times. The genes are TRBV20-1 and TRBJ1-5, with D tentatively TRBD1 (6 bases). This CDR3 spans 16 amino acids. The ends were cut back, 7 bases at V and 2 bases at J, with 21 bases in the middle. Germline V gives CDR1 DFQATT, CDR2 SNEGSKA (reference sequence). CDR3 DNA: TGCAGTGTGCCGACCGGGACACGGGGGGGCAATCAGCCCCAGCATTTT. Its translation is CSVPTGTRGGNQPQHF.

The CDR3 DNA reads TGTGCCAGCAGTTACCTGGGGGGTAACACCGGGGAGCTGTTTTTT. Protein sequence: CASSYLGGNTGELFF. This chain links TRBV6-5 with TRBJ2-2; D may be TRBD2 (6 bases). The V end was cut by 2 bases, the J end by 2 bases, with 9 bases between. The CDR3 runs to 15 residues. From germline, CDR1 is MNHEY and CDR2 SVGAGI.

The chain is built from TRBV9 and TRBJ2-7, with D possibly matching TRBD1 (5 bases). V gave up 0 bases and J gave up 3 bases, with 10 bases separating them. CDR1 is SGDLS and CDR2 is YYNGEE in the germline V gene. The CDR3 has 14 residues. The CDR3 DNA follows: TGTGCCAGCAGCGTAGGGGGCCCCGGCTACGAGCAGTACTTC. It codes for CASSVGGPGYEQYF.

The rearrangement joins TRBV6-5 to TRBJ1-2, with D unresolved. The CDR3 consists of 11 residues. Germline CDR1 and CDR2: MNHEY and SVGAGI. The V gene lost 6 bases and the J gene lost 8 bases, with 10 bases spanning the gap. CDR3 in amino acids: CASRPPLGYTF. CDR3 nucleotide sequence: TGTGCCAGCAGACCTCCTCTGGGCTACACCTTC.

J is TRBJ2-1 and V is TRBV7-2; maybe TRBD1 (6 bases). Between the trimmed V and J ends, which lost 0 bases and 11 bases, there was a span of 17 bases. CDR3 size: 15 residues. Per the germline V gene, CDR1 is SGHTA and CDR2 is FQGNSA. The CDR3 nucleotides read TGTGCCAGCAGCTTAGCGGCAGGGGCCCCCATTAAGCAGTTCTTC. Translating gives CASSLAAGAPIKQFF.

The chain has TRBV10-2 and TRBJ2-1, with D possibly TRBD2 on 5 matching bases. With 6 bases removed from V and 8 bases from J, the gap between germline ends came to 14 bases. The CDR3 runs to 13 residues. Germline values: CDR1 WSHSY, CDR2 SAAADI. CDR3 amino acids: CASSQLGRDEQFF. CDR3 DNA sequence: TGCGCCAGCAGCCAACTAGGGCGCGATGAGCAGTTCTTC.

This clonotype was counted many times. The chain recombines TRBV9 with TRBJ2-1; D perhaps matches TRBD2 (6 bases). With 4 bases removed from V and 8 bases from J, the gap between germline ends came to 19 bases. CDR3 size: 15 residues. The germline CDR1 and CDR2 sequences are SGDLS and YYNGEE. CDR3 DNA: TGTGCCAGCAGCAAACCGGGACTCCTGGTCGATGAGCAGTTCTTC. It translates to CASSKPGLLVDEQFF.

This clonotype was seen a single time. The rearrangement joins TRBV2 to TRBJ2-2; D unclear. The CDR3 sequence is 15 residues long. The V gene's germline CDR1 is SNHLY and CDR2 FYNNEI. V gave up 6 bases and J gave up 0 bases, with 11 bases separating them. The CDR3 bases are TGTGCCAGCAGGCCTACAGCTGCGAACACCGGGGAGCTGTTTTTT. This translates into CASRPTAANTGELFF.

This clonotype has just a few counts. The rearrangement links TRBV2 to TRBJ2-3; 7 bases line up with TRBD2. Germline CDR1 SNHLY, CDR2 FYNNEI. The CDR3 sequence is 13 residues long. V lost 6 bases, J lost 2 bases, and 2 bases stayed unmatched. The CDR3 loop is CASRGTNTDTQYF. Written as DNA, the CDR3 is TGTGCCAGCAGGGGGACTAACACAGATACGCAGTATTTT.

This clonotype occurred once. The J gene is TRBJ1-3, the V gene TRBV5-1, with D tentatively TRBD1 (5 bases). Trimming cost V 0 bases and J 8 bases, with 15 bases left between them. The CDR3 is 15 amino acids. Germline CDR1 and CDR2: SGHRS and YFSETQ. This CDR3 reads CASSLEAPGGDTIYF. The CDR3 bases are TGCGCCAGCAGCTTGGAAGCTCCCGGAGGGGACACCATATATTTT.

About this clonotype itself: A much larger clone differs by one base, so this may be a read error. This chain connects TRBV5-1 to TRBJ2-2; D uncertain. Trimming removed 1 base from V and 3 bases from J, with 13 bases in between. Germline V gives CDR1 SGHRS, CDR2 YFSETQ. This CDR3 comprises 16 residues. The CDR3 DNA is TGCGCCAGCAGCTTGTTCAGACCCCGCGACACCGGGGAGCTGTTTTTT. This sequence encodes CASSLFRPRDTGELFF.

The CDR3, as DNA: TGTGCCAGCAGTTTCCGCACTGAAGCTTTCTTT. It is translated as CASSFRTEAFF. The chain links TRBV12-3 or TRBV12-4 to TRBJ1-1, with unresolved D. The ends were cut back, 3 bases at V and 4 bases at J, with 3 bases in the middle. CDR3 length: 11 residues.

The CDR3 reads CASSQGEVRGEQFF. The CDR3 DNA follows: TGTGCCAGCAGCCAAGGGGAGGTCCGGGGTGAGCAGTTCTTC. This chain joins TRBV3-1 and TRBJ2-1; TRBD2 might be the D (6 bases). The CDR3 loop spans 14 amino acids. Trimming cost V 1 base and J 9 bases, with 13 bases left between them. The V gene's germline CDR1 is LGHDT and CDR2 YNNKEL (reference sequence).

This clonotype was recorded a few times. The V call is TRBV16, the J call TRBJ1-1; tentative D call: TRBD1 (5 bases). V lost 1 base and J lost 7, with 16 bases in between. Looked up from germline, CDR1 is KGHSY and CDR2 is FQNENV. This CDR3 spans 15 amino acids. CDR3 nucleotides: TGTGCCAGCAGCCAATTTGTTCAGGGTGCAGATGAAGCTTTCTTT. Translating gives CASSQFVQGADEAFF.

The V and J genes are TRBV6-1 and TRBJ2-1, with TRBD2 matching over 10 bases. This CDR3 region has 15 residues. V shed 4 bases and J 5 bases; nucleotides not matched to a gene: 5. Germline assignment: CDR1 MNHNS and CDR2 SASEGT. The CDR3 region is CASSGKAGGNNEQFF. For the CDR3, the DNA is TGTGCCAGCAGTGGAAAAGCGGGGGGGAACAATGAGCAGTTCTTC.

This clonotype has just a few counts. The rearrangement links TRBV5-1 to TRBJ2-3, with D possibly TRBD2 on 6 matching bases. Germline loops: CDR1 SGHRS, CDR2 YFSETQ. The length of the CDR3 is 15 residues. V gave up 4 bases and J gave up 5 bases, with 17 bases separating them. The CDR3 nucleotides read TGCGCCAGCAGCCGACGACTAGAGGGGAAAGATACGCAGTATTTT. This codes for CASSRRLEGKDTQYF.

This clonotype has more than one count but fewer than ten. The chain employs TRBV4-1 and TRBJ1-5; a weak D match, TRBD1 (5 bases). The CDR3 length is 18 residues. The V end lost 0 bases, the J end lost 1 base, and 16 bases lay between the germline ends. Germline V gives CDR1 MGHRA, CDR2 YSYEKL. The CDR3 protein is CASSQDLGREVSNQPQHF. For the CDR3, the DNA is TGCGCCAGCAGCCAAGATCTGGGCAGGGAGGTGAGCAATCAGCCCCAGCATTTT.

This chain links TRBV28 with TRBJ1-1, with D possibly TRBD1 on 6 matching bases. V was trimmed by 10 bases and J by 4 bases, leaving 19 bases between them. Germline V gene sequence: CDR1 MDHEN, CDR2 SYDVKM. This CDR3 has 14 amino acids. The CDR3 spells CATVTGFGGTEAFF. The CDR3 DNA reads TGTGCCACCGTAACAGGGTTCGGAGGCACTGAAGCTTTCTTT.